The text below deals with one T cell receptor (beta chain). This sample was taken from a study of shared clonotypes between healthy human individuals. Data came from immunoSEQ multiplex PCR; TCRdb stores just in-frame clones and leaves some out. The table records 640,000 or so clones, about 78% of them present only once. Sample: memory CD4+ T cells sorted from blood. This sample's subset: CD45RA-negative fraction. This clonotype was sampled from a woman in her thirties in good health.

Written as DNA, the CDR3 is TGTGCCAGCAGTGAAACCCTTCTAGCCAAAAACATTCAGTACTTC. This gives the protein CASSETLLAKNIQYF. The chain uses TRBV2 and TRBJ2-4, with unresolved D. Germline CDR1 is SNHLY and CDR2 is FYNNEI. The CDR3 consists of 15 residues. Trimming shortened V by 2 bases and J by 0 bases, and 8 bases separated the two germline ends.